The T cell receptor (beta chain) under discussion was sequenced for a study of PD-1 blockade in classical Hodgkin lymphoma. Study-level findings and limits: Whereas CD4+ TCR diversity had risen significantly by C4D1, CD8+ TCR diversity had not.

TCRdb keeps only in-frame clones here, not all; method: immunoSEQ multiplex PCR. Of 10,000 to 15,000 clones listed, around 80% are singletons. All patients relapsed after autologous stem cell transplantation, and brentuximab vedotin exposure varied. Thawed PBMCs supplied CD8+ T cells via magnetic negative selection. CDR1 MNHEY and CDR2 SMNVEV come from the germline V gene (reference sequence). CDR3 length equals 13 residues. Trimming took 4 bases from V and 2 from J, leaving 6 bases between them. Details on this clone: What it recognizes is unknown.

The specimen comprised CD8+ T cells from blood, sampled at baseline. The receptor's source is a human donor with classical Hodgkin lymphoma. This chain links TRBV27 with TRBJ1-5; D is unresolved. CDR3 nucleotide sequence: TGTGCCAGCAGTTATTCAGGCAATCAGCCCCAGCATTTT. It yields the protein CASSYSGNQPQHF.